This TCR beta chain emerged from a study of T cell responses to AZD1222 COVID-19 vaccine. At the level of the study: Pooling was applied to second doses at about 4 or about 12 weeks. Study findings and constraints: Vaccine-related CD4 TCRs covered spike, predominating at 160-218 and 743-854.

TCRdb's copy holds only in-frame clones and misses some; the assay was immunoSEQ multiplex PCR. The sample consists of about 120,000 clones, about 86% of them appearing once. The V end was cut by 0 bases, the J end by 1 base, with 6 bases between. CDR1 SGHTA and CDR2 FQGNSA come from the germline V gene. This CDR3 has 14 residues. Of note for this clone: The antigen remains unidentified.

The source is an adult in good health. The chain recombines TRBV7-2 with TRBJ1-1; D uncertain. The sequences come from peripheral blood, collected on day 0 of AZD1222 vaccination. CDR3: CASSLAPGNTEAFF. The DNA for the CDR3 is TGTGCCAGCAGCTTAGCGCCAGGGAACACTGAAGCTTTCTTT.